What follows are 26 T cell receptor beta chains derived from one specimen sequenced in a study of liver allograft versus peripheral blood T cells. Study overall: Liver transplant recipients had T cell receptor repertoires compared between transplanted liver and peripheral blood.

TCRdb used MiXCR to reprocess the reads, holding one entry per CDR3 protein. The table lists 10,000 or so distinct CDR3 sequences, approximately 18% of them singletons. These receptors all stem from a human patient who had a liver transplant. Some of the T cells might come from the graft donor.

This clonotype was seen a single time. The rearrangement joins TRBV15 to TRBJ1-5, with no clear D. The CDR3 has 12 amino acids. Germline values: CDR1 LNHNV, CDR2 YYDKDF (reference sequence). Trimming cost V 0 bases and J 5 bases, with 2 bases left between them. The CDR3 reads CATSRDYQPQHF. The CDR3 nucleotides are TGTGCCACCAGCAGAGATTATCAGCCCCAGCATTTT.

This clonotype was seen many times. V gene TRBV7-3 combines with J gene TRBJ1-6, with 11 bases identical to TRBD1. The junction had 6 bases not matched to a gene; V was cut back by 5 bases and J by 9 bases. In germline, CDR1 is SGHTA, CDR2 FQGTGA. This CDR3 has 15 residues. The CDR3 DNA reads TGTGCCAGCAGCCTATCCGGGACAGGGGGTTCACCCCTCCACTTT. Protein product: CASSLSGTGGSPLHF.

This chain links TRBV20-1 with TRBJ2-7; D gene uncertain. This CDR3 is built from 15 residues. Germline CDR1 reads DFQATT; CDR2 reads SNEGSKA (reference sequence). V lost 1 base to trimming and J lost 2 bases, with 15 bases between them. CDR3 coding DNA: TGCAGTGCTAGAGCTCACTTAGAAGGGACCTACGAGCAGTACTTC. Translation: CSARAHLEGTYEQYF.

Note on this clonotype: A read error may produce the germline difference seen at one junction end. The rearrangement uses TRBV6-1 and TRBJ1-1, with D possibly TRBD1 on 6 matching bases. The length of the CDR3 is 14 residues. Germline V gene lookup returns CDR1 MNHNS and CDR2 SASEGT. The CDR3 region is CAISEGQGRTEAFF. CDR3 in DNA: TGTGCCATCAGTGAGGGGCAGGGGAGGACTGAAGCTTTCTTT.

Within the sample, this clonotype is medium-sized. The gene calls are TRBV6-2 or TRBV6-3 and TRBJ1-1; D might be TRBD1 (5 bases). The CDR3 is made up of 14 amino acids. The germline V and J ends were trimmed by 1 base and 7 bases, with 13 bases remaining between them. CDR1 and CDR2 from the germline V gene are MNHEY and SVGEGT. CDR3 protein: CASSYLGAGGEAFF. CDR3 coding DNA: TGTGCCAGCAGTTACTTAGGGGCGGGGGGTGAAGCTTTCTTT.

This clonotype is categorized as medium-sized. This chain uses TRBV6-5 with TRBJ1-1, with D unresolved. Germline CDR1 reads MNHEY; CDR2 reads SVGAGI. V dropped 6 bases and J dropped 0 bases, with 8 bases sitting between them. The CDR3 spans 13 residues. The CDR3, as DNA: TGTGCCAGCAGCCATATATTGAACACTGAAGCTTTCTTT. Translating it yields CASSHILNTEAFF.

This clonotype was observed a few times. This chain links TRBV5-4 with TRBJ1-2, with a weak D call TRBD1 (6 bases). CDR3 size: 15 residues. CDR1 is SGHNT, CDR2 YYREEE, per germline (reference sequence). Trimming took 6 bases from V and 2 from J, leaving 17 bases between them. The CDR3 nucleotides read TGTGCCAGCACCCTAGGGGGATACTTCAACTATGGCTACACCTTC. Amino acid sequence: CASTLGGYFNYGYTF.

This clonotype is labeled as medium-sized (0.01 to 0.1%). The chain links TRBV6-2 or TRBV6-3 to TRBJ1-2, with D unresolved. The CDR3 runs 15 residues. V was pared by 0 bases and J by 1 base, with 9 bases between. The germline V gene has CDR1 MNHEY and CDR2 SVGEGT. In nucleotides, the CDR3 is TGTGCCAGCAGTTACTCTGGCAGGCTTAACTATGGCTACACCTTC. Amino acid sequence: CASSYSGRLNYGYTF.

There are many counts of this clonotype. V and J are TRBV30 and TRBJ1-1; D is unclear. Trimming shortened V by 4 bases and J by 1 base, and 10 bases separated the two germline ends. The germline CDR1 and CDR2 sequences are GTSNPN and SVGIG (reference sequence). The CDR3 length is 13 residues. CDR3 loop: CAWTRVPNTEAFF. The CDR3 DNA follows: TGTGCCTGGACGAGGGTCCCGAACACTGAAGCTTTCTTT.

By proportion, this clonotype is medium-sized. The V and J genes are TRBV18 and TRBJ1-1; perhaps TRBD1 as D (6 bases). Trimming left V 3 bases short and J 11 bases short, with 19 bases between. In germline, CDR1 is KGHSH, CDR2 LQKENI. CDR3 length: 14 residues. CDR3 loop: CASSPDMTGGRAFF. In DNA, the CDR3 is TGTGCCAGCTCACCCGATATGACGGGGGGCAGGGCTTTCTTT. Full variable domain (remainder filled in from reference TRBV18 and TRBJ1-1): NAGVMQNPRHLVRRRGQEARLRCSPMKGHSHVYWYRQLPEEGLKFMVYLQKENIIDESGMPKERFSAEFPKEGPSILRIQQVVRGDSAAYFCASSPDMTGGRAFFGQGTRLTVV.

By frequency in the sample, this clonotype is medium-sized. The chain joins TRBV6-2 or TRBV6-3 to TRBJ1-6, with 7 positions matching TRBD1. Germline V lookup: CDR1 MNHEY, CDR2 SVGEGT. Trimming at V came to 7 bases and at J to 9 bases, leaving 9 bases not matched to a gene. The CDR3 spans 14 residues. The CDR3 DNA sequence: TGTGCCAGCACTCAGACAGGGCGCGGTTCACCCCTCCACTTT. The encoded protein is CASTQTGRGSPLHF.

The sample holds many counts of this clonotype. CDR3 nucleotides: TGTGCCAGCAGCTTGCGCCCTAGACAGCTCATTCCGACTGAAGCTTTCTTT. Amino acids: CASSLRPRQLIPTEAFF. The V and J genes are TRBV7-9 and TRBJ1-1; D perhaps matches TRBD1 (5 bases). This CDR3 contains 17 residues. Trimming removed 3 bases from V and 5 bases from J, with 22 bases in between. In germline, CDR1 is SEHNR, CDR2 FQNEAQ (reference sequence).

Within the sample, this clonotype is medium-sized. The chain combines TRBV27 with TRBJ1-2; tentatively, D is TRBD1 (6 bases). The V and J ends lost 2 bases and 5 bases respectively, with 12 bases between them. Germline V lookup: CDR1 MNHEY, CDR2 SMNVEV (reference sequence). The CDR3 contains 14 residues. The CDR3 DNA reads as TGTGCCAGCAGTTTAGGAGGACAGCCTTATGGCTACACCTTC. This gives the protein CASSLGGQPYGYTF.

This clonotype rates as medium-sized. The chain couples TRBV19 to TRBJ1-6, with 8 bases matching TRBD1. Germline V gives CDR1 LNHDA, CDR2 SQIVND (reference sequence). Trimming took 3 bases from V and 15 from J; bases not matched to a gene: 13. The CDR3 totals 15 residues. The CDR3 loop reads CASSITTRGRVLLHF. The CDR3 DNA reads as TGTGCCAGTAGTATCACGACCAGGGGGCGCGTTCTCCTCCACTTT.

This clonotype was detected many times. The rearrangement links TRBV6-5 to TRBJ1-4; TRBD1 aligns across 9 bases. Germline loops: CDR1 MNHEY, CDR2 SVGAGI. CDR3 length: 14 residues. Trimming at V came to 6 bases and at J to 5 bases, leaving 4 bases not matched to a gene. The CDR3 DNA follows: TGTGCCAGCAGCCGGACAGGGGTAAATGAAAAACTGTTTTTT. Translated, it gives CASSRTGVNEKLFF.

The CDR3 nucleotides read TGCAGTGCTAGAGATCATGCGGACACTGAAGCTTTCTTT. This gives the protein CSARDHADTEAFF. This rearrangement joins TRBV20-1 to TRBJ1-1; no firm D call. Germline values: CDR1 DFQATT, CDR2 SNEGSKA (reference sequence). V lost 0 bases, J lost 3 bases, and 8 bases lay in between. The CDR3 length is 13 residues.

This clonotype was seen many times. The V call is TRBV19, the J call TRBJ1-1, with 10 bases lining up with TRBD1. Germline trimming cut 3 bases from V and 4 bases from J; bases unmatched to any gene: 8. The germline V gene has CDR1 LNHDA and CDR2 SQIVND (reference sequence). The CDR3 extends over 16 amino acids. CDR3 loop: CASSIWGDRGGTEAFF. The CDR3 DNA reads TGTGCCAGTAGTATTTGGGGGGACAGGGGTGGCACTGAAGCTTTCTTT.

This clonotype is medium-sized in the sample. The CDR3 sequence is CASSLSAEAFF. In DNA form, the CDR3 reads TGTGCCAGCAGCTTAAGTGCCGAAGCTTTCTTT. The rearrangement joins TRBV7-9 to TRBJ1-1; D unresolved. CDR1 is SEHNR, CDR2 FQNEAQ, per germline (reference sequence). Trimming pared 2 bases from V and 8 bases from J, leaving 6 bases between. This CDR3 region has 11 residues.

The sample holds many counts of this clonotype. The CDR3: CSVNDLRTGAHSFEAFF. The CDR3 nucleotides read TGCAGCGTTAATGACTTGAGGACAGGTGCCCACTCCTTTGAAGCTTTCTTT. This sequence joins TRBV29-1 and TRBJ1-1, with 7 bases identical to TRBD1. Germline lookup yields CDR1 SQVTM and CDR2 ANQGSEA. The V gene end was trimmed by 5 bases and the J gene end by 7 bases; junction bases not matched to a gene: 22. The CDR3 covers 17 residues.

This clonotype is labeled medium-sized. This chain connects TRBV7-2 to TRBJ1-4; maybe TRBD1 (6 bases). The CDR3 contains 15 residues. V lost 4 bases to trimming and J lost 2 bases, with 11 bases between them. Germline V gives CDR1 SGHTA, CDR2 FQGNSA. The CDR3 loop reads CASSYQTGTNEKLFF. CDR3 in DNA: TGTGCCAGCAGCTACCAAACAGGGACTAATGAAAAACTGTTTTTT.

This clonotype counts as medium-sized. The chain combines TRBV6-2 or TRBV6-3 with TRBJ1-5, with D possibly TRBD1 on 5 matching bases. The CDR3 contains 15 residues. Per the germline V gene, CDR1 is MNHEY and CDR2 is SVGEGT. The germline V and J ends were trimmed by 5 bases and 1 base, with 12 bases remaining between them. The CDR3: CASSRGWGSNQPQHF. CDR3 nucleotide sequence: TGTGCCAGCAGTAGGGGATGGGGCAGCAATCAGCCCCAGCATTTT.

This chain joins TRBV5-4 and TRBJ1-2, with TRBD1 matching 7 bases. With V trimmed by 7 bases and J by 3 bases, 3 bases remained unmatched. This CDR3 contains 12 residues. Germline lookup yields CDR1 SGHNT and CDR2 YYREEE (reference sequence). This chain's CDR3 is CASRQGDYGYTF. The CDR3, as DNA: TGTGCCAGCCGACAGGGTGACTATGGCTACACCTTC.

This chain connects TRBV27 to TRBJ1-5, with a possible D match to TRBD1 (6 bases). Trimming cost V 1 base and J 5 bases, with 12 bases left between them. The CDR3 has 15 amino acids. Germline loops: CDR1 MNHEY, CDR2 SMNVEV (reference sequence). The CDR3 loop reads CASSLLSAGDQPQHF. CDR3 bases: TGTGCCAGCAGTTTATTATCCGCAGGGGATCAGCCCCAGCATTTT.

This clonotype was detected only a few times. The CDR3 DNA reads as TGTGCCAGCGGTCATAGGGGGGCCCAGCATTTT. Its translation is CASGHRGAQHF. The chain uses TRBV6-2 or TRBV6-3 and TRBJ1-5; perhaps TRBD1 as D (6 bases). Germline CDR1 MNHEY, CDR2 SVGEGT. This CDR3 is 11 amino acids long. Trimming left V 8 bases short and J 11 bases short, with 13 bases between.

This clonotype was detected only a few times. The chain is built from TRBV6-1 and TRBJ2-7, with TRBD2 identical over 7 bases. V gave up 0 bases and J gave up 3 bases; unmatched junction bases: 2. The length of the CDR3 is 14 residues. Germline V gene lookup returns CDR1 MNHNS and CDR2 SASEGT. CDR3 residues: CASSEAGGGYEQYF. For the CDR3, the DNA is TGTGCCAGCAGTGAAGCGGGCGGGGGCTACGAGCAGTACTTC.

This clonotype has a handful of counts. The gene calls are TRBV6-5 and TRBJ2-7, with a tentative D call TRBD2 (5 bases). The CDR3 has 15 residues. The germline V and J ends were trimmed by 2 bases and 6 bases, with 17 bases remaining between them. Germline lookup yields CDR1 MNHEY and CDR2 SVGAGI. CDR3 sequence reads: CASSYRLTAGFEQYF. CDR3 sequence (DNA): TGTGCCAGCAGTTACAGGCTCACGGCGGGTTTCGAGCAGTACTTC.